This T cell receptor beta chain was sequenced in a study of cytomegalovirus exposure and HLA in healthy donors. Use of 60 Vbeta and 13 Jbeta primers characterized the PCR. Data came from immunoSEQ multiplex PCR; TCRdb stores just in-frame clones and leaves some out. Altogether approximately 100,000 clones are present, approximately 80% being singletons, with the ten largest covering roughly 2%. This CDR3 region has 16 residues. Germline CDR1 is SGHDN and CDR2 is FVKESK. After removal of 1 base from V and 0 bases from J, the junction contained 4 bases not matched to a gene. The sample consisted of PBMCs. This receptor was identified in a man between 18 and 29 years old in good health and CMV-seronegative. The rearrangement links TRBV14 to TRBJ2-3, with TRBD2 identical over 7 bases. The CDR3 sequence is CASSQGSSGSTDTQYF. Here the CDR3 DNA reads TGTGCCAGCAGCCAAGGTTCTAGCGGTAGCACAGATACGCAGTATTTT.